The 9 T cell receptor beta chains listed next were all sequenced from one sample in a study of graft-versus-host responses after intestinal transplantation. Processed graft tissue released its intraepithelial and lamina propria lymphocytes. Repertoires were generated with immunoSEQ multiplex PCR, while TCRdb's copy carries only in-frame clones and drops some. The sample shows about 4,300 clones, over 70% of them seen only once. Specimen: ileum tissue, collected approximately 350 days after intestinal transplantation. These receptors came from a human patient who received an intestinal transplant, so some T cells may come from the graft donor.

V gene TRBV6-5 combines with J gene TRBJ1-2; TRBD1 agrees at 7 bases. The ends lost 6 bases at V and 4 bases at J; junction bases unmatched: 8. This CDR3 is built from 14 residues. CDR1 is MNHEY, CDR2 SVGAGI, per germline. The CDR3 reads CASSLAGTAYGYTF. CDR3 in DNA: TGTGCCAGCAGCCTTGCCGGGACAGCCTATGGCTACACCTTC.

J is TRBJ2-1 and V is TRBV27; tentatively, D is TRBD1 (6 bases). Between the trimmed V and J ends, which lost 4 bases and 0 bases, there was a span of 10 bases. The V gene's germline CDR1 is MNHEY and CDR2 SMNVEV (reference sequence). This CDR3 has 15 amino acids. CDR3 amino acids: CASSSTGSSYNEQFF. In DNA, the CDR3 is TGTGCCAGCAGTTCAACAGGGAGCTCCTACAATGAGCAGTTCTTC.

The CDR3 nucleotides read TGTGCCAGCAAGACAGCGGGGGGCACAGATACGCAGTATTTT. Residues: CASKTAGGTDTQYF. V usage is TRBV2 and J usage is TRBJ2-3; 8 bases align to TRBD2. The junction had 4 bases not matched to a gene; V was cut back by 7 bases and J by 1 base. Germline CDR1 and CDR2: SNHLY and FYNNEI. The CDR3 is made up of 14 amino acids.

The chain is built from TRBV5-5 and TRBJ2-5, with D maybe TRBD2 (5 bases). Germline loops: CDR1 SGHKS, CDR2 YYEKEE (reference sequence). This CDR3 contains 15 residues. V lost 4 bases and J 3 bases, leaving 16 bases between the germline ends. This chain's CDR3 is CASSRMRVGKETQYF. CDR3 coding DNA: TGTGCCAGCAGCCGGATGAGGGTTGGGAAAGAGACCCAGTACTTC.

This clone was counted only a few times. The rearrangement links TRBV2 to TRBJ2-3; D gene unclear. Germline V gene data show CDR1 as SNHLY and CDR2 as FYNNEI. The CDR3 length is 16 residues. V lost 4 bases, J lost 0 bases, and 14 bases lay in between. The CDR3 DNA follows: TGTGCCAGCAGTGGTGAGGTGGTGACTAGCACAGATACGCAGTATTTT. It specifies CASSGEVVTSTDTQYF. The entire variable domain, with the rest obtained from reference TRBV2 and TRBJ2-3, is as follows: EPEVTQTPSHQVTQMGQEVILRCVPISNHLYFYWYRQILGQKVEFLVSFYNNEISEKSEIFDDQFSVERPDGSNFTLKIRSTKLEDSAMYFCASSGEVVTSTDTQYFGPGTRLTVL.

The genes are TRBV9 and TRBJ2-1, with D possibly TRBD2 on 7 matching bases. Germline values: CDR1 SGDLS, CDR2 YYNGEE. Trimming stripped 5 bases from V and 8 bases from J, with 29 bases between. This CDR3 has 18 residues. The CDR3, as DNA: TGTGCCAGCAGGGGGGGGCCCGCACCCTTAACTAGCCCGGATGAGCAGTTCTTC. It encodes CASRGGPAPLTSPDEQFF.

This clone has just one count. This rearrangement joins TRBV5-1 to TRBJ1-1; the D gene is possibly TRBD1 (5 bases). Between the trimmed V and J ends, which lost 0 bases and 11 bases, there was a span of 14 bases. Germline V lookup: CDR1 SGHRS, CDR2 YFSETQ. This CDR3 is built from 13 residues. The chain's CDR3 is CASSLDRPTTAFF. The DNA for the CDR3 is TGCGCCAGCAGCTTGGACAGGCCTACGACGGCTTTCTTT.

The chain links TRBV4-1 to TRBJ2-1; D perhaps matches TRBD2 (6 bases). V gave up 0 bases and J gave up 9 bases, with 15 bases separating them. CDR1 and CDR2 from the germline V gene are MGHRA and YSYEKL. The CDR3 runs 15 residues. CDR3 coding DNA: TGCGCCAGCAGCCAAGAAGTTGGACTATCAAGTGAGCAGTTCTTC. Translated: CASSQEVGLSSEQFF.

The chain links TRBV27 to TRBJ2-5; the match to TRBD1 covers 10 bases. CDR1 MNHEY and CDR2 SMNVEV come from the germline V gene (reference sequence). The CDR3 length is 14 residues. V lost 5 bases and J lost 4; bases outside the gene matches: 4. In DNA form, the CDR3 reads TGTGCCAGCAGTCGAAGACAGGGGGCAGAGACCCAGTACTTC. This codes for CASSRRQGAETQYF.